This TCR beta chain was captured by sequencing in a study of T cells after yellow fever vaccination. General observations from the study: Most primary-vaccination clones recurred post-booster (around 95% CD4, more than 85% CD8). A minor fraction of clonotypes spanned both CD4 and CD8 compartments.

This clonotype was detected a few times. The target antigen is unknown. CDR1 LGHNA and CDR2 YSLEER come from the germline V gene. The CDR3 runs to 15 residues. Trimming took 2 bases from V and 0 from J; bases not matched to a gene: 2. TCRdb itself ran the 5' RACE reads through MiXCR, one entry per CDR3 protein. The data show 510,000 or so distinct CDR3 sequences, approximately 21% seen once. The specimen comprised PBMCs, sampled 15 days after the yellow fever booster vaccination. The sequence was collected from a man between 25 and 39 years old who received the YFV17D yellow fever vaccine. The rearrangement links TRBV4-3 to TRBJ2-3; 7 bases are a match to TRBD1. Here the CDR3 DNA reads TGCGCCAGCAGCCAAAGGGGACAGAGCACAGATACGCAGTATTTT. Translating gives CASSQRGQSTDTQYF.